One sample yielded the 24 T cell receptor beta chains listed below, sequenced in a study of cytomegalovirus exposure and HLA in healthy donors. PCR primers comprised 60 Vbeta and 13 Jbeta primers. Produced via immunoSEQ multiplex PCR; TCRdb's table is partial and in-frame only. The sample includes around 120,000 clones, roughly 80% seen only once; the top ten take 3.4%. What was sequenced was PBMCs. The receptors were sampled from a young man in good health and CMV-seronegative.

The chain couples TRBV6-4 to TRBJ1-2, with 8 bases lining up with TRBD1. The CDR3 loop spans 13 amino acids. Germline V CDR1 and CDR2: MRHNA, SNTAGT. Losses at the gene ends were 3 bases for V and 13 bases for J; bases not matched to a gene: 10. The DNA of the CDR3 is TGTGCCAGCAGTGATCAGGACAGGGCATTACTCACCTTC. This translates into CASSDQDRALLTF.

This clone was found a few times. The rearrangement joins TRBV6-4 to TRBJ2-3, with TRBD2 matching 8 bases. The V segment lost 0 bases and the J segment 1 base; nucleotides outside the gene matches: 0. The CDR3 has 15 amino acids. Germline lookup yields CDR1 MRHNA and CDR2 SNTAGT. The CDR3 nucleotides are TGTGCCAGCAGTGACTCTAGCGGGGGCACAGATACGCAGTATTTT. Its protein is CASSDSSGGTDTQYF.

The genes are TRBV11-3 and TRBJ1-1; 8 bases match TRBD1. The CDR3 length is 13 residues. Germline V gene sequence: CDR1 SGHNT, CDR2 YENEEA. The junction had 6 bases not matched to a gene; V was cut back by 1 base and J by 11 bases. CDR3 region: CASSLVTGGRAFF. For the CDR3, the DNA is TGTGCCAGCAGCTTAGTTACAGGGGGTCGGGCTTTCTTT. The whole variable domain, filled in from reference TRBV11-3 and TRBJ1-1, reads EAGVVQSPRYKIIEKKQPVAFWCNPISGHNTLYWYLQNLGQGPELLIRYENEEAVDDSQLPKDRFSAERLKGVDSTLKIQPAELGDSAVYLCASSLVTGGRAFFGQGTRLTVV.

The rearrangement uses TRBV15 and TRBJ2-7, with 8 bases fitting TRBD1. This CDR3 region has 15 residues. V shed 4 bases and J 2 bases; nucleotides not matched to a gene: 7. The germline CDR1 and CDR2 sequences are LNHNV and YYDKDF (reference sequence). The CDR3 spells CATSKGTGEAYEQYF. CDR3 DNA: TGTGCCACCAGCAAAGGGACAGGAGAAGCCTACGAGCAGTACTTC.

The V gene is TRBV29-1, the J gene TRBJ1-1, with D perhaps TRBD1 (5 bases). CDR1 is SQVTM, CDR2 ANQGSEA, per germline. V dropped 5 bases and J dropped 4 bases, with 17 bases sitting between them. This CDR3 has 14 residues. The CDR3 coding sequence is TGCAGCGTTCATACAGGAGCTCGTGGCACTGAAGCTTTCTTT. Translating gives CSVHTGARGTEAFF.

This clone was seen more than once but under ten times. CDR3 loop: CASSSGQGAGGTQYF. DNA for the CDR3: TGTGCCAGCAGTTCAGGACAGGGGGCGGGAGGTACGCAGTATTTT. This chain joins TRBV6-5 and TRBJ2-3; 11 positions match TRBD1. CDR1 is MNHEY and CDR2 is SVGAGI in the germline V gene. V shed 4 bases, J shed 8 bases, and the junction held 8 bases outside the gene matches. The CDR3 extends over 15 amino acids.

The rearrangement uses TRBV5-8 and TRBJ1-5; D gene ambiguous. Germline CDR1 reads SGHTS; CDR2 reads YDEGEE. The CDR3 extends over 15 amino acids. Trimming shortened V by 0 bases and J by 5 bases, and 12 bases separated the two germline ends. As DNA, the CDR3 is TGTGCCAGCAGCTTGGAAAGGGAGAGGGATCAGCCCCAGCATTTT. Protein sequence: CASSLERERDQPQHF.

A remark on this clone: A much larger clone is a single base away; this may be a read error. The CDR3 DNA reads TGTGCCAGCAGTGCCGGGTCCGAGCAGTACTTC. It yields the protein CASSAGSEQYF. This chain joins TRBV11-3 and TRBJ2-7, with D unresolved. The ends were cut back, 6 bases at V and 6 bases at J, with 9 bases in the middle. Germline assignment: CDR1 SGHNT and CDR2 YENEEA. The CDR3 runs 11 residues.

This rearrangement joins TRBV28 to TRBJ2-3; TRBD1 agrees at 9 bases. V dropped 5 bases and J dropped 1; count of bases not matched to a gene: 4. Germline V gives CDR1 MDHEN, CDR2 SYDVKM. The CDR3 is made up of 15 amino acids. CDR3 DNA: TGTGCCAGCAGTCCCGGACAGGGGCGCACAGATACGCAGTATTTT. The encoded protein is CASSPGQGRTDTQYF.

The rearrangement joins TRBV5-6 to TRBJ2-7, with 10 nucleotides matching TRBD1. Trimming took 2 bases from V and 5 from J; bases not matched to a gene: 7. The CDR3 has 15 amino acids. CDR1 and CDR2 (germline): SGHDT, YYEEEE. CDR3 protein: CASSLDRDRGDEQYF. CDR3 coding DNA: TGTGCCAGCAGCTTAGACCGGGACAGGGGTGACGAGCAGTACTTC.

This chain connects TRBV27 to TRBJ2-3, with TRBD2 matching 7 bases. This CDR3 contains 15 residues. The trim removed 5 bases at V and 1 base at J, leaving 6 bases unmatched. Germline V gene lookup returns CDR1 MNHEY and CDR2 SMNVEV (reference sequence). The CDR3 nucleotides read TGTGCCAGCAGTCCCCCCCGGGGGGGCACAGATACGCAGTATTTT. Its translation: CASSPPRGGTDTQYF.

V gene TRBV5-1 combines with J gene TRBJ1-5, with 10 bases fitting TRBD1. The CDR3 loop spans 15 amino acids. V shed 4 bases and J 2 bases; nucleotides not matched to a gene: 3. Germline CDR1 reads SGHRS; CDR2 reads YFSETQ. Here the CDR3 DNA reads TGCGCCAGCAGCCCCGGGACAGGGGGCAATCAGCCCCAGCATTTT. Amino acid sequence: CASSPGTGGNQPQHF.

The chain has TRBV30 and TRBJ1-4, with 10 bases aligning to TRBD1. The CDR3 consists of 15 residues. V was pared by 5 bases and J by 0 bases, with 3 bases of the junction left unmatched. Germline CDR1 reads GTSNPN; CDR2 reads SVGIG (reference sequence). This CDR3 reads CAWGTGASTNEKLFF. Here the CDR3 DNA reads TGTGCCTGGGGGACAGGGGCTTCAACTAATGAAAAACTGTTTTTT.

V gene TRBV5-1 combines with J gene TRBJ2-5; D might be TRBD2 (5 bases). The CDR3 is 14 amino acids. CDR1 and CDR2 (germline): SGHRS, YFSETQ. The germline V and J ends were trimmed by 0 bases and 2 bases, with 8 bases remaining between them. CDR3 bases: TGCGCCAGCAGCTTGGGGACTTCTCAAGAGACCCAGTACTTC. Translating gives CASSLGTSQETQYF.

This rearrangement joins TRBV6-1 to TRBJ1-5; perhaps TRBD1 as D (6 bases). The CDR3 is 13 residues long. Germline CDR1 is MNHNS and CDR2 is SASEGT. With 4 bases removed from V and 6 bases from J, the gap between germline ends came to 10 bases. Here the CDR3 reads CASSVRGIQPQHF. The CDR3 DNA reads TGTGCCAGCAGTGTAAGGGGGATTCAGCCCCAGCATTTT.

This clone was counted a single time. The gene calls are TRBV27 and TRBJ2-7, with D possibly matching TRBD2 (5 bases). V was pared by 7 bases and J by 0 bases, with 13 bases between. CDR3 length: 14 amino acids. Germline assignment: CDR1 MNHEY and CDR2 SMNVEV (reference sequence). This CDR3 is CASTLRAGSYEQYF. The CDR3 nucleotides are TGTGCCAGCACTCTAAGGGCGGGCTCCTACGAGCAGTACTTC.

The rearrangement uses TRBV18 and TRBJ2-3; the match to TRBD1 covers 7 bases. The V gene end was trimmed by 5 bases and the J gene end by 3 bases; junction bases not matched to a gene: 14. This CDR3 is built from 17 residues. Germline CDR1 KGHSH, CDR2 LQKENI. CDR3 loop: CASSSTRDSDRTDTQYF. In nucleotides, the CDR3 is TGTGCCAGCTCATCCACCCGGGACAGCGACAGAACAGATACGCAGTATTTT.

The chain carries TRBV19 and TRBJ2-3; TRBD2 is a possible D gene (7 bases). This CDR3 contains 15 residues. The V gene lost 7 bases and the J gene lost 5 bases, with 19 bases spanning the gap. Germline assignment: CDR1 LNHDA and CDR2 SQIVND (reference sequence). The CDR3 DNA sequence: TGTGCCAGTAAGTCTATCGGCGGGGGCGGAGATACGCAGTATTTT. This sequence encodes CASKSIGGGGDTQYF.

The chain uses TRBV6-6 and TRBJ2-7; 8 bases match TRBD2. This CDR3 is built from 13 residues. Germline CDR1 and CDR2: MNHNY and SVGAGI (reference sequence). The V segment lost 8 bases and the J segment 4 bases; nucleotides outside the gene matches: 7. Written as DNA, the CDR3 is TGTGCCAGCGGTGTCGGGAGGGCGTACGAGCAGTACTTC. Encoded protein: CASGVGRAYEQYF.

The chain combines TRBV5-4 with TRBJ2-7, with 7 bases lining up with TRBD1. Germline-derived CDR1 and CDR2 are SGHNT and YYREEE (reference sequence). CDR3 length: 15 amino acids. Trimming at V came to 0 bases and at J to 2 bases, leaving 5 bases not matched to a gene. This CDR3 reads CASSLDRGSTYEQYF. The CDR3 region has the DNA TGTGCCAGCAGCTTGGACAGGGGATCGACCTACGAGCAGTACTTC.

V gene TRBV19 combines with J gene TRBJ1-1; the D is unclear. Per the germline V gene, CDR1 is LNHDA and CDR2 is SQIVND (reference sequence). Trimming removed 5 bases from V and 11 bases from J, with 18 bases in between. There are 13 residues in the CDR3. As DNA, the CDR3 is TGTGCCAGTAGTGGGGAGGGAATCGCTTCTGCTTTCTTT. Translated, it gives CASSGEGIASAFF.

This clone was seen just once. The chain carries TRBV27 and TRBJ1-2; possibly TRBD1 for D (5 bases). The CDR3 is 14 amino acids. The V end lost 4 bases, the J end lost 6 bases, and 15 bases lay between the germline ends. Germline-derived CDR1 and CDR2 are MNHEY and SMNVEV (reference sequence). This CDR3 reads CASSSSNKGNGYTF. The DNA for the CDR3 is TGTGCCAGCAGTTCCTCGAACAAGGGGAATGGCTACACCTTC.

This chain links TRBV28 with TRBJ1-2, with 7 bases aligning to TRBD1. After removal of 5 bases from V and 5 bases from J, the junction contained 8 bases not matched to a gene. The CDR3 spans 14 residues. CDR1 and CDR2 from the germline V gene are MDHEN and SYDVKM. CDR3 in amino acids: CASSPTGQLYGYTF. The DNA of the CDR3 is TGTGCCAGCAGTCCTACGGGACAGCTTTATGGCTACACCTTC.

This clone appeared once. The chain has TRBV28 and TRBJ2-6; 8 bases fit TRBD1. CDR1 is MDHEN, CDR2 SYDVKM, per germline. This CDR3 region has 15 residues. V was clipped by 6 bases and J by 2 bases; unmatched bases: 3. The CDR3 DNA sequence: TGTGCCAGCAGGAACAGGGGGGCTGGGGCCAACGTCCTGACTTTC. This sequence encodes CASRNRGAGANVLTF.